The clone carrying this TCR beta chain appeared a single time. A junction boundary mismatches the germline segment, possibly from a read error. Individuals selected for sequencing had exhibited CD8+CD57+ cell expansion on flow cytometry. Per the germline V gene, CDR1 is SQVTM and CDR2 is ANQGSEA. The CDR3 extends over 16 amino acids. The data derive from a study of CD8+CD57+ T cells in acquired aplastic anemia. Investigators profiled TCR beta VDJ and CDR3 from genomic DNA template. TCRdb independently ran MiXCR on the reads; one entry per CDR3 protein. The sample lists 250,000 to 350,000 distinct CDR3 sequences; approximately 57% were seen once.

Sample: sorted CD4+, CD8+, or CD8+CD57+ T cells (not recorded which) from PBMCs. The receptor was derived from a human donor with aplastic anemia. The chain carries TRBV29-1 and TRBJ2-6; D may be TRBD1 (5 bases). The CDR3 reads CSAVSPDGSGANVRTF. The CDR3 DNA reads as TGCAGCGCTGTATCCCCCGACGGCTCTGGGGCCAACGTCCGGACTTTC.